These T cell receptor beta chains were read from a single sample in a study of T cell responses to AZD1222 COVID-19 vaccine. Measured with immunoSEQ multiplex PCR; TCRdb has only the in-frame clones, and not every one. The sample shows approximately 140,000 clones, 88% of them seen only once. The sequencing used peripheral blood, collected on day 0 of AZD1222 vaccination. The receptors were gathered from an adult in good health. The CDR3 runs from the conserved cysteine through the conserved F or W. A D gene is named only where the DNA matches it firmly. Rows may omit the clone size; those that give it use once, few, many or a size class.

12	-	TRBV7-6	-	TRBJ1-1	TGTGCCAGCAGCCGTACAGGGTCGGAAGCTTTCTTT	CASSRTGSEAFF
17	-	TRBV4-1	-	TRBJ1-2	TGCGCCAGCAGCCAATTACCCGACGTTTGGGGTAACTATGGCTACACCTTC	CASSQLPDVWGNYGYTF
15	few	TRBV4-2	-	TRBJ2-7	TGTGCCAGCAGCCAATACCGGGACCGAGCCTACGAGCAGTACTTC	CASSQYRDRAYEQYF
12	-	TRBV29-1	-	TRBJ1-2	TGCAGCGCCCTCCCGGAAGGGCATGGCTACACCTTC	CSALPEGHGYTF
14	-	TRBV5-5	-	TRBJ2-1	TGTGCCAGCAGCTTGGCATTGCTGTACATAGAGCAGTTCTTC	CASSLALLYIEQFF
14	-	TRBV5-1	-	TRBJ2-7	TGCGCCAGCAGCTTGGAAGAGATCTCCTACGAGCAGTACTTC	CASSLEEISYEQYF
13	-	TRBV23-1	-	TRBJ1-2	TGCGCCAGCAGCCAGACCAGGGGTTACGGCTACACCTTC	CASSQTRGYGYTF
14	-	TRBV9	TRBD1	TRBJ1-6	TGTGCCAGCACCTCGGGGACAGGCAATTCACCCCTCCACTTT	CASTSGTGNSPLHF
16	-	TRBV18	TRBD1	TRBJ1-2	TGTGCCAGCTCACCAACCGGACAGGGGGTTATCTATGGCTACACCTTC	CASSPTGQGVIYGYTF
15	-	TRBV12-5	-	TRBJ1-5	TGTGCTAGTGGTTTGGGGACCGTGCCTAATCAGCCCCAGCATTTT	CASGLGTVPNQPQHF
14	-	TRBV11-2	-	TRBJ2-7	TGTGCCAGCAGCTTCCCCGGCGACTCCTACGAGCAGTACTTC	CASSFPGDSYEQYF
16	-	TRBV28	TRBD2	TRBJ2-7	TGTGCCAGCACTACTAGCGGGACGGCGAGCTCCTACGAGCAGTACTTC	CASTTSGTASSYEQYF
14	-	TRBV7-9	-	TRBJ1-5	TGTGCCAGCAGCCGAGGAGGGGAGGATCAGCCCCAGCATTTT	CASSRGGEDQPQHF
16	-	TRBV6-5	TRBD1	TRBJ1-2	TGTGCCAGCAGTTGGGACAGGGGGTCGATCCGGCATGGCTACACCTTC	CASSWDRGSIRHGYTF
16	-	TRBV9	TRBD1	TRBJ2-3	TGTGCCAGCAGCGCCACGAACAGGGGCGGCACAGATACGCAGTATTTT	CASSATNRGGTDTQYF
14	-	TRBV5-1	-	TRBJ2-7	TGCGCCAGCAGCGGGACCCAAATCGCATACGAGCAGTACTTC	CASSGTQIAYEQYF
14	few	TRBV10-1	-	TRBJ1-3	TGCGCCAGCAGTGATCAGGGGTCGGGAAACACCATATATTTT	CASSDQGSGNTIYF
13	-	TRBV5-1	-	TRBJ2-3	TGCGCCAGCAGCTCCCGATTGTCCGATACGCAGTATTTT	CASSSRLSDTQYF
14	-	TRBV6-5	-	TRBJ1-3	TGTGCCAGCAGTTACGGGGGTCCTGGAAACACCATATATTTT	CASSYGGPGNTIYF
15	few	TRBV14	-	TRBJ1-6	TGTGCCAGCAGCCAAGATGCCAGGGCGGGTATCCCCCTCCACTTT	CASSQDARAGIPLHF
16	-	TRBV27	TRBD2	TRBJ2-2	TGTGCCAGCACCCCCGGACTAGCGGGGAACACCGGGGAGCTGTTTTTT	CASTPGLAGNTGELFF
15	-	TRBV30	TRBD2	TRBJ2-1	TGTGCCTGGAGTCCTCTAGCGGGGTCCTACAATGAGCAGTTCTTC	CAWSPLAGSYNEQFF
14	-	TRBV10-3	-	TRBJ1-3	TGTGCCATCAGTGATGGCAGCACTGGAAACACCATATATTTT	CAISDGSTGNTIYF
15	-	TRBV11-2	TRBD1	TRBJ1-4	TGTGCCAGCAGCTTAGACGGGACAGGGTGGCAAAAACTGTTTTTT	CASSLDGTGWQKLFF
14	-	TRBV30	TRBD2	TRBJ2-3	TGTGCCTCAATAGCGGGGGGGGAAACAGATACGCAGTATTTT	CASIAGGETDTQYF
14	-	TRBV7-9	TRBD1	TRBJ1-5	TGTGCCAGCAGCTTGACAGGGCAGCATCAGCCCCAGCATTTT	CASSLTGQHQPQHF
14	once	TRBV5-1	-	TRBJ2-7	TGCGCCAGCAGCTTGGACCCCAGCTCCTACGAGCAGTACTTC	CASSLDPSSYEQYF
16	-	TRBV2	-	TRBJ1-6	TGTGCCAGCACCTCAGACCAGGCATTAAATAATTCACCCCTCCACTTT	CASTSDQALNNSPLHF
14	-	TRBV28	-	TRBJ1-2	TGTGCCAGCACCCCCGGCAGGGAGAACTATGGCTACACCTTC	CASTPGRENYGYTF
16	-	TRBV7-3	TRBD2	TRBJ2-2	TGTGCCAGCAGCATTAGCGGGGGATTAAACACCGGGGAGCTGTTTTTT	CASSISGGLNTGELFF
16	-	TRBV9	-	TRBJ2-7	TGTGCCAGCAGCGTAGGGGGCACTCAGAGCTCCTACGAGCAGTACTTC	CASSVGGTQSSYEQYF
14	-	TRBV5-1	TRBD1	TRBJ1-5	TGCGCCAGCAGCCCCGAGGGGGCGAATCAGCCCCAGCATTTT	CASSPEGANQPQHF
14	-	TRBV18	-	TRBJ1-1	TGTGCCAGCTCACCCCGGGAGACTAACACTGAAGCTTTCTTT	CASSPRETNTEAFF
17	-	TRBV23-1	-	TRBJ1-3	TGCGCCAGCAGTCAACCCAACGGCCTCTACTCTGGAAACACCATATATTTT	CASSQPNGLYSGNTIYF
15	-	TRBV6-5	-	TRBJ1-2	TGTGCCAGCAGTTACTCGAATCGGGGTATCGGTGGCTACACCTTC	CASSYSNRGIGGYTF
15	-	TRBV6-2/TRBV6-3	-	TRBJ1-4	TGTGCCAGCAGTTATTATACCCTCGGTAATGAAAAACTGTTTTTT	CASSYYTLGNEKLFF
15	-	TRBV19	-	TRBJ2-6	TGTGCCAGCAGGACAGATAGCTCTGGGGCCAACGTCCTGACTTTC	CASRTDSSGANVLTF
12	-	TRBV12-3/TRBV12-4	TRBD1	TRBJ1-2	TGTGCCAGCAGCGGGACAGGGACCGGCTACACCTTC	CASSGTGTGYTF
15	-	TRBV7-9	-	TRBJ2-7	TGTGCCAGCAGCTTAAGACGGGGAACCTTCGACGAGCAGTACTTC	CASSLRRGTFDEQYF
14	-	TRBV3-1/TRBV3-2	-	TRBJ2-7	TGTGCCAGCAGCCCGACTCAGAGCTCCTACGAGCAGTACTTC	CASSPTQSSYEQYF
15	-	TRBV5-1	-	TRBJ1-2	TGCGCCAGCAGCTTGTCAGGTGCGATTAACTATGGCTACACCTTC	CASSLSGAINYGYTF
12	-	TRBV7-9	-	TRBJ1-2	TGTGCCAGCAGCCCCCAGGGAGATGGCTACACCTTC	CASSPQGDGYTF
12	-	TRBV6-2/TRBV6-3	-	TRBJ2-3	TGTGCCAGCAGTTACCTCTCGGATACGCAGTATTTT	CASSYLSDTQYF
13	few	TRBV9	-	TRBJ1-3	TGTGCCAGCAGCGTAGCTCCCGGAAACACCATATATTTT	CASSVAPGNTIYF
16	-	TRBV20-1	TRBD2	TRBJ2-2	TGCAGTGCTAGTCTAGCGGGGGATTCGAACACCGGGGAGCTGTTTTTT	CSASLAGDSNTGELFF
17	-	TRBV5-8	TRBD1	TRBJ2-6	TGTGCCAGCAGCTTGAGAGCAGGGGGCTCTGGGGCCAACGTCCTGACTTTC	CASSLRAGGSGANVLTF
15	-	TRBV5-1	-	TRBJ1-5	TGCGCCAGCAGCTTCGACGGGACTGAGGATCAGCCCCAGCATTTT	CASSFDGTEDQPQHF
15	-	TRBV7-2	-	TRBJ1-3	TGTGCCAGCAGCCCCCCAGGGGCGACCGGAAACACCATATATTTT	CASSPPGATGNTIYF
15	-	TRBV7-2	TRBD1	TRBJ2-1	TGTGCCAGCAGCTTAGGACAGGGTCACTACAATGAGCAGTTCTTC	CASSLGQGHYNEQFF
15	-	TRBV9	-	TRBJ1-5	TGTGCCAGCAGCGTAGACTGGATGGGCAATCAGCCCCAGCATTTT	CASSVDWMGNQPQHF
15	-	TRBV19	-	TRBJ1-6	TGTGCCAGTAGTATCCGCGGACAATATAATTCACCCCTCCACTTT	CASSIRGQYNSPLHF
18	-	TRBV7-2	TRBD2	TRBJ2-5	TGTGCCAGCAGCCCCGGGACTAGCGGGGCTAACTGGGAGCGGACCCAGTACTTC	CASSPGTSGANWERTQYF
16	-	TRBV5-1	-	TRBJ1-5	TGCGCCAGCAGCTTGGATCCCTCGGGGGGCAATCAGCCCCAGCATTTT	CASSLDPSGGNQPQHF
13	once	TRBV18	-	TRBJ1-5	TGTGCCAGCTCTCGCGGGGCTGATCAGCCCCAGCATTTT	CASSRGADQPQHF
10	once	TRBV10-3	-	TRBJ2-1	TGTGCCGTGGGGGGAAATGAGCAGTTCTTC	CAVGGNEQFF
13	-	TRBV6-2/TRBV6-3	-	TRBJ2-3	TGTGCCAGCAGTTACCTGGTAGCAGATACGCAGTATTTT	CASSYLVADTQYF
15	-	TRBV6-5	TRBD2	TRBJ2-7	TGTGCCAGCAGTTATGGGATGGGGGGGACCTACGAGCAGTACTTC	CASSYGMGGTYEQYF
13	-	TRBV7-2	-	TRBJ2-7	TGTGCCAGCAGCTTACGGGACTCCGGGGAGCAGTACTTC	CASSLRDSGEQYF